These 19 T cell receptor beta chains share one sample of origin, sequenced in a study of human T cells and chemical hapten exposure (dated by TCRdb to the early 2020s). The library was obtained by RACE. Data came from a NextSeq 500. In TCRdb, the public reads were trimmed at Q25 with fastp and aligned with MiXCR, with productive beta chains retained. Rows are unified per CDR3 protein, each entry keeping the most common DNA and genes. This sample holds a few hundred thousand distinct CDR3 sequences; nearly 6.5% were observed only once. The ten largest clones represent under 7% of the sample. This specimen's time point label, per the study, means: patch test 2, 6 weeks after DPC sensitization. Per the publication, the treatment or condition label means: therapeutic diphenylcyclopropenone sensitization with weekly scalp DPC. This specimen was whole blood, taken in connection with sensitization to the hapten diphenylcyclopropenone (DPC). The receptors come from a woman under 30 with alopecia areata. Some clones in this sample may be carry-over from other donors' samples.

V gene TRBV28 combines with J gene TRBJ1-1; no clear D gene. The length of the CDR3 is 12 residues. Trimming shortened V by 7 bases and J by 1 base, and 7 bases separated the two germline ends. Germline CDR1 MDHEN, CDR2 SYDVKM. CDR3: CASTVKNTEAFF. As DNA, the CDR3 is TGTGCCAGCACAGTAAAGAACACTGAAGCTTTCTTT.

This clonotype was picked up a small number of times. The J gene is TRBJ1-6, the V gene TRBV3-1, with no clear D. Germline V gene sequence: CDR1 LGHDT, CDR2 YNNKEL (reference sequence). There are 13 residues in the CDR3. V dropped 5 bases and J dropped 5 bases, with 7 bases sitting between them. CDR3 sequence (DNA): TGTGCCAGCAGCGACGGTAATAATTCACCCCTCCACTTT. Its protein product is CASSDGNNSPLHF. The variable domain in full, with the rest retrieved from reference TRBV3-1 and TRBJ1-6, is DTAVSQTPKYLVTQMGNDKSIKCEQNLGHDTMYWYKQDSKKFLKIMFSYNNKELIINETVPNRFSPKSPDKAHLNLHINSLELGDSAVYFCASSDGNNSPLHFGNGTRLTVT.

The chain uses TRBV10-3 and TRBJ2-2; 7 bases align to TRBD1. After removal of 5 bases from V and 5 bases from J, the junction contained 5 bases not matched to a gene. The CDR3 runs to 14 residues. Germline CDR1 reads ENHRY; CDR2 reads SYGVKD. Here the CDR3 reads CAISTTGITGELFF. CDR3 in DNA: TGTGCCATCAGTACGACAGGGATTACCGGGGAGCTGTTTTTT.

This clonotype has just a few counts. The CDR3 is CASSSEWGIAGELFF. The DNA for the CDR3 is TGTGCCAGCTCATCGGAATGGGGGATCGCCGGGGAGCTGTTTTTT. This rearrangement joins TRBV18 to TRBJ2-2; either TRBD1 or TRBD2 may supply D (5 bases each). The CDR3 length is 15 residues. Trimming shortened V by 5 bases and J by 6 bases, and 16 bases separated the two germline ends. Per germline, CDR1 KGHSH and CDR2 LQKENI.

The CDR3 bases are TGTGCCAGCAGCATCGCCCTGGCAGGCCCCGGGGGGCCCCAGCATTTT. This codes for CASSIALAGPGGPQHF. The V and J genes are TRBV5-5 and TRBJ1-5, with D possibly being TRBD1 (5 bases). Trimming took 4 bases from V and 9 from J, leaving 23 bases between them. The CDR3 consists of 16 residues. In germline, CDR1 is SGHKS, CDR2 YYEKEE (reference sequence).

CDR3 nucleotide sequence: TGCGCCAGCAGTCAATCGCCCGGGAAAGCTTTCTTT. This codes for CASSQSPGKAFF. This chain links TRBV23-1 with TRBJ1-1; D remains unclear. TRBV23-1 is filed as an ORF, its function uncertain. This CDR3 is 12 amino acids long. V was trimmed by 0 bases and J by 9 bases, leaving 8 bases between them.

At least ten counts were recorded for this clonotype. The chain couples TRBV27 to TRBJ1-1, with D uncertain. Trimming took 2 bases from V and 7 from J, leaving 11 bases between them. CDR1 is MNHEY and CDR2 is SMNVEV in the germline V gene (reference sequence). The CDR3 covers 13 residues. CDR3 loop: CASSLGDGVEAFF. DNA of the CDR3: TGTGCCAGCAGTTTAGGTGACGGGGTTGAAGCTTTCTTT.

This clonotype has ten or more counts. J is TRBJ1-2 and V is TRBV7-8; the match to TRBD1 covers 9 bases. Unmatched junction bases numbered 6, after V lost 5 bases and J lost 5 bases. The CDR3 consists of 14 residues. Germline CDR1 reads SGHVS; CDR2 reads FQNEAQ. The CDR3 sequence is CASSLDRGRYGYTF. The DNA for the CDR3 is TGTGCCAGCAGCCTGGACAGGGGAAGATATGGCTACACCTTC.

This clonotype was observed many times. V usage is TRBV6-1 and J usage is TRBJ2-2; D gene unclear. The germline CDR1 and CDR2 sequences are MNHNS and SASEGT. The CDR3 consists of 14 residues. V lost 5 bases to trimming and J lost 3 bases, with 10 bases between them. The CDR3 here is CASSNTGYTGELFF. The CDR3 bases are TGTGCCAGCAGTAATACCGGGTACACCGGGGAGCTGTTTTTT.

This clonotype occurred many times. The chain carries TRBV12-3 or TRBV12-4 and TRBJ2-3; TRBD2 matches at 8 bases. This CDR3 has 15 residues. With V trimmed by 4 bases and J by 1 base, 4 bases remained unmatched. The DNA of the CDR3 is TGTGCCAGCAGTTCCAAGCGGGGGCGCACAGATACGCAGTATTTT. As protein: CASSSKRGRTDTQYF.

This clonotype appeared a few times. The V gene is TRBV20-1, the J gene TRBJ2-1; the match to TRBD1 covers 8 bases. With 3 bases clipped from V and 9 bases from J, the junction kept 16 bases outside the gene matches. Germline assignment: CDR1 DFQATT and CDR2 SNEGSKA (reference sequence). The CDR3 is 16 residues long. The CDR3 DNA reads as TGCAGTGCTAGCACAATCCGGACAGGGCTATTGAGTGAGCAGTTCTTC. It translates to CSASTIRTGLLSEQFF.

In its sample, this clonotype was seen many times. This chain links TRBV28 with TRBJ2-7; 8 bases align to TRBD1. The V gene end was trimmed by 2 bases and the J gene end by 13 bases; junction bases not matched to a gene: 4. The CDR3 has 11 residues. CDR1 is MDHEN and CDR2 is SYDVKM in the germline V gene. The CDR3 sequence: CASSLGQGAYF. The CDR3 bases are TGTGCCAGCAGTTTAGGGCAGGGGGCCTACTTC. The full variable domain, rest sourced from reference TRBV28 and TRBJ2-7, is DVKVTQSSRYLVKRTGEKVFLECVQDMDHENMFWYRQDPGLGLRLIYFSYDVKMKEKGDIPEGYSVSREKKERFSLILESASTNQTSMYLCASSLGQGAYFGPGTRLTVT.

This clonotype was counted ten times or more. The CDR3 DNA reads TGCAGTGCTAGTGGGCATAGCAATCAGCCCCAGCATTTT. As protein: CSASGHSNQPQHF. V and J are TRBV20-1 and TRBJ1-5; no reliable D call. CDR3 size: 13 residues. Trimming removed 3 bases from V and 0 bases from J, with 6 bases in between. Germline loops: CDR1 DFQATT, CDR2 SNEGSKA (reference sequence).

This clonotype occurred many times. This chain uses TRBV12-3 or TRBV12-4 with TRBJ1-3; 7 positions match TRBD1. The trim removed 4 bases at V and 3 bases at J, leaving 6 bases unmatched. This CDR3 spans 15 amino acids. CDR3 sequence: CASSWDSLNGNTIYF. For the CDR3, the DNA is TGTGCCAGCAGTTGGGACAGCTTGAATGGAAACACCATATATTTT.

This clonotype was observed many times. The CDR3 spells CASSYSGQLNEKLFF. CDR3 nucleotides: TGTGCCAGCAGTTACTCGGGACAGCTTAATGAAAAACTGTTTTTT. The chain uses TRBV6-5 and TRBJ1-4, with 7 bases identical to TRBD1. Unmatched junction bases numbered 2, after V lost 0 bases and J lost 4 bases. The CDR3 runs 15 residues. Germline V gene lookup returns CDR1 MNHEY and CDR2 SVGAGI.

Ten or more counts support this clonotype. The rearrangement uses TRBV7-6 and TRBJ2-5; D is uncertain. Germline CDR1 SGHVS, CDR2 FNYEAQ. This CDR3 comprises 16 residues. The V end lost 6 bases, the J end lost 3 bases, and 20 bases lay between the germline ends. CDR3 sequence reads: CASRPGLMVREETQYF. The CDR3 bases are TGTGCCAGCAGGCCCGGGCTAATGGTGAGAGAAGAGACCCAGTACTTC.

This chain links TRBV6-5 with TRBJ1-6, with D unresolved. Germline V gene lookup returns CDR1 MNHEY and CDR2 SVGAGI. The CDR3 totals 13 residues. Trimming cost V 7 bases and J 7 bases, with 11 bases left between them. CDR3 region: CASTRTDNSPLHF. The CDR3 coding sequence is TGTGCCAGCACCAGGACGGACAATTCACCCCTCCACTTT.

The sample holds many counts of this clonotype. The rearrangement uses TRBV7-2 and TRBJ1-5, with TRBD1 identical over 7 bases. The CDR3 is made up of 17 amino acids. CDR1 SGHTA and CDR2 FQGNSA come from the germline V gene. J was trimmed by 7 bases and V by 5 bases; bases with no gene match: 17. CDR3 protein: CASSGVSGAGGVQPQHF. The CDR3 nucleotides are TGTGCCAGCAGCGGGGTTTCTGGGGCAGGGGGTGTCCAGCCCCAGCATTTT.

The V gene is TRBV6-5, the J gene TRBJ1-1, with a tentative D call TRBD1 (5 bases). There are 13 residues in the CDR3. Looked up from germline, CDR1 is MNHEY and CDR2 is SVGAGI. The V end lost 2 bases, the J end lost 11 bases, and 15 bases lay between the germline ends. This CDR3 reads CASSYPGTREAFF. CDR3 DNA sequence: TGTGCCAGCAGTTACCCGGGGACCCGGGAGGCTTTCTTT.